Listed below are T cell receptor beta chains from one sample, sequenced in a study of T cells in localized non-small cell lung cancer. TCRdb's table, derived via immunoSEQ multiplex PCR, lists solely in-frame clones and lacks some. The repertoire holds some 2,000 clones, with 20% to 30% as singletons. The starting material was normal lung tissue next to the tumor, obtained before any cancer treatment. The receptors originated from a female donor of 60 years or more with stage III squamous cell lung carcinoma. The CDR3 runs from the conserved cysteine through the conserved F or W. Fields, in order: J gene, V gene, D gene, clone size, CDR3 protein, CDR3 DNA. The D gene is left open where the match is weak. Not every row has a clone size; where given, it reads once, few, many or a size class.

j_call: TRBJ2-7
v_call: TRBV6-8
d_call: .
clone_size: few
cdr3_aa: CASRATGHYEQYF
cdr3_nt: TGTGCCAGCAGGGCCACAGGGCACTACGAGCAGTACTTC

j_call: TRBJ1-5
v_call: TRBV19
d_call: .
clone_size: .
cdr3_aa: CASSWYSDSNQPQHF
cdr3_nt: TGTGCCAGTAGTTGGTACAGCGATAGCAATCAGCCCCAGCATTTT

j_call: TRBJ2-1
v_call: TRBV30
d_call: .
clone_size: .
cdr3_aa: CAWMTRSSYNEQFF
cdr3_nt: TGTGCCTGGATGACCAGGAGCTCCTACAATGAGCAGTTCTTC

j_call: TRBJ1-2
v_call: TRBV10-3
d_call: .
clone_size: .
cdr3_aa: CAISEDLGDYGYTF
cdr3_nt: TGTGCCATCAGTGAGGACCTGGGGGACTATGGCTACACCTTC

j_call: TRBJ1-1
v_call: TRBV25-1
d_call: .
clone_size: few
cdr3_aa: CAAGGPPTEAFF
cdr3_nt: TGTGCCGCGGGGGGCCCGCCCACTGAAGCTTTCTTT

j_call: TRBJ1-1
v_call: TRBV9
d_call: .
clone_size: medium-sized
cdr3_aa: CASSASTDGGTEAFF
cdr3_nt: TGTGCCAGCAGCGCTTCGACAGACGGAGGCACTGAAGCTTTCTTT

j_call: TRBJ2-7
v_call: TRBV6-8
d_call: TRBD1
clone_size: .
cdr3_aa: CATSRQGADEQYF
cdr3_nt: TGTGCCACTTCGCGGCAGGGGGCGGATGAGCAGTACTTC

j_call: TRBJ2-2
v_call: TRBV29-1
d_call: TRBD1
clone_size: .
cdr3_aa: CSVEGQGVGTGELFF
cdr3_nt: TGCAGCGTTGAAGGACAGGGCGTTGGCACCGGGGAGCTGTTTTTT

j_call: TRBJ2-3
v_call: TRBV11-3
d_call: .
clone_size: .
cdr3_aa: CASSLGIQNEGLYYYPQYF
cdr3_nt: TGTGCCAGCAGCTTGGGGATACAGAACGAGGGCCTTTATTACTATCCGCAGTATTTT

j_call: TRBJ2-2
v_call: TRBV29-1
d_call: .
clone_size: .
cdr3_aa: CSVKGATPNTGELFF
cdr3_nt: TGCAGCGTAAAGGGAGCGACTCCGAACACCGGGGAGCTGTTTTTT

j_call: TRBJ1-3
v_call: TRBV19
d_call: TRBD1
clone_size: .
cdr3_aa: CASSKLTGAPSGNTIYF
cdr3_nt: TGTGCCAGTAGCAAACTTACAGGGGCCCCGTCTGGAAACACCATATATTTT

j_call: TRBJ1-3
v_call: TRBV9
d_call: TRBD1
clone_size: few
cdr3_aa: CASSATGGSSLTGNTIYF
cdr3_nt: TGTGCCAGCAGCGCAACAGGGGGTTCTTCCTTAACTGGAAACACCATATATTTT

j_call: TRBJ2-1
v_call: TRBV19
d_call: .
clone_size: .
cdr3_aa: CASKRGTENNEQFF
cdr3_nt: TGTGCCAGTAAAAGGGGAACCGAGAACAATGAGCAGTTCTTC

j_call: TRBJ1-5
v_call: TRBV6-8
d_call: .
clone_size: few
cdr3_aa: CASAPLGGPRPNYSNQPQHF
cdr3_nt: TGTGCCAGCGCCCCTTTGGGGGGACCGCGGCCTAACTATAGCAATCAGCCCCAGCATTTT

j_call: TRBJ2-1
v_call: TRBV18
d_call: TRBD1
clone_size: once
cdr3_aa: CASSPLTGGLNEQFF
cdr3_nt: TGTGCCAGCTCACCACTCACAGGGGGCCTAAATGAGCAGTTCTTC

j_call: TRBJ2-7
v_call: TRBV19
d_call: .
clone_size: .
cdr3_aa: CASSIDLGLGEQYF
cdr3_nt: TGTGCCAGTAGTATAGATTTGGGTTTGGGCGAGCAGTACTTC

j_call: TRBJ2-1
v_call: TRBV19
d_call: TRBD2
clone_size: .
cdr3_aa: CASSIFPGLAGQSSYNEQFF
cdr3_nt: TGTGCCAGTAGTATTTTTCCGGGACTAGCGGGCCAGAGCTCCTACAATGAGCAGTTCTTC

j_call: TRBJ1-1
v_call: TRBV30
d_call: .
clone_size: large
cdr3_aa: CAWSVNSANTEAFF
cdr3_nt: TGTGCCTGGAGTGTTAACAGCGCGAACACTGAAGCTTTCTTT

j_call: TRBJ2-5
v_call: TRBV11-3
d_call: .
clone_size: .
cdr3_aa: CASSPTRAEETQYF
cdr3_nt: TGTGCCAGCAGCCCCACCCGTGCGGAAGAGACCCAGTACTTC

j_call: TRBJ2-5
v_call: TRBV6-1
d_call: TRBD2
clone_size: .
cdr3_aa: CASSEAITSGSGETQYF
cdr3_nt: TGTGCCAGCAGTGAAGCAATTACTAGCGGGAGCGGAGAGACCCAGTACTTC

j_call: TRBJ1-5
v_call: TRBV30
d_call: .
clone_size: .
cdr3_aa: CAWSDGSSFNQPQHF
cdr3_nt: TGTGCCTGGAGTGATGGAAGCTCCTTCAATCAGCCCCAGCATTTT

j_call: TRBJ2-7
v_call: TRBV10-3
d_call: TRBD1
clone_size: .
cdr3_aa: CATQTAGTGVEQYF
cdr3_nt: TGTGCCACCCAGACCGCCGGGACAGGGGTCGAGCAGTACTTC

j_call: TRBJ1-5
v_call: TRBV30
d_call: .
clone_size: few
cdr3_aa: CAWGGRNQPQHF
cdr3_nt: TGTGCCTGGGGGGGCAGGAACCAGCCCCAGCATTTT

j_call: TRBJ1-1
v_call: TRBV28
d_call: .
clone_size: few
cdr3_aa: CASRGPGVPEAFF
cdr3_nt: TGTGCCAGCAGGGGACCCGGGGTCCCTGAAGCTTTCTTT

j_call: TRBJ2-1
v_call: TRBV11-3
d_call: TRBD1
clone_size: few
cdr3_aa: CASSLETDWDSLQFF
cdr3_nt: TGTGCCAGCAGCTTAGAGACGGACTGGGACAGCCTACAGTTCTTC

j_call: TRBJ1-1
v_call: TRBV6-8
d_call: TRBD1
clone_size: few
cdr3_aa: CASSFVDRVNTEAFF
cdr3_nt: TGTGCCAGCAGTTTCGTGGACAGGGTGAACACTGAAGCTTTCTTT

j_call: TRBJ1-1
v_call: TRBV11-3
d_call: .
clone_size: large
cdr3_aa: CASSLSGQINTEAFF
cdr3_nt: TGTGCCAGCAGCTTATCAGGGCAGATCAACACTGAAGCTTTCTTT

j_call: TRBJ1-2
v_call: TRBV19
d_call: .
clone_size: .
cdr3_aa: CASRPGQNYGYTF
cdr3_nt: TGTGCCAGTAGGCCCGGACAGAACTATGGCTACACCTTC

j_call: TRBJ2-1
v_call: TRBV9
d_call: TRBD1
clone_size: .
cdr3_aa: CASTDRALNGEQFF
cdr3_nt: TGTGCCAGCACTGACAGGGCGCTAAACGGTGAGCAGTTCTTC

j_call: TRBJ1-1
v_call: TRBV11-3
d_call: .
clone_size: .
cdr3_aa: CASSFDGGQGGTEAFF
cdr3_nt: TGTGCCAGCAGCTTTGACGGTGGGCAGGGAGGCACTGAAGCTTTCTTT

j_call: TRBJ1-5
v_call: TRBV29-1
d_call: .
clone_size: .
cdr3_aa: CSVEDDTLQAQHF
cdr3_nt: TGCAGCGTTGAAGATGACACTCTCCAAGCCCAGCATTTT

j_call: TRBJ2-2
v_call: TRBV11-3
d_call: .
clone_size: few
cdr3_aa: CASSLQTATTGELFF
cdr3_nt: TGTGCCAGCAGCTTACAGACAGCTACCACCGGGGAGCTGTTTTTT

j_call: TRBJ1-1
v_call: TRBV29-1
d_call: .
clone_size: few
cdr3_aa: CSVGRALNTEAFF
cdr3_nt: TGCAGCGTTGGTAGGGCTTTGAACACTGAAGCTTTCTTT

j_call: TRBJ1-1
v_call: TRBV6-8
d_call: .
clone_size: few
cdr3_aa: CASVEYQGMNTEAFF
cdr3_nt: TGTGCCAGCGTGGAATATCAGGGGATGAACACTGAAGCTTTCTTT

j_call: TRBJ2-6
v_call: TRBV28
d_call: .
clone_size: .
cdr3_aa: CASRPQGAGANVLTF
cdr3_nt: TGTGCCAGCAGACCCCAGGGCGCCGGGGCCAACGTCCTGACTTTC

j_call: TRBJ2-3
v_call: TRBV29-1
d_call: .
clone_size: few
cdr3_aa: CSVENRSHTGTDTQYF
cdr3_nt: TGCAGCGTTGAAAACCGGTCCCACACCGGAACAGATACGCAGTATTTT

j_call: TRBJ2-2
v_call: TRBV6-8
d_call: .
clone_size: few
cdr3_aa: CASSYSGRVGTGELFF
cdr3_nt: TGTGCCAGCAGTTACTCGGGCCGGGTCGGGACCGGGGAGCTGTTTTTT

j_call: TRBJ1-1
v_call: TRBV9
d_call: .
clone_size: few
cdr3_aa: CASSLEMNTEAFF
cdr3_nt: TGTGCCAGCAGCCTCGAGATGAACACTGAAGCTTTCTTT

j_call: TRBJ1-1
v_call: TRBV11-3
d_call: TRBD1
clone_size: medium-sized
cdr3_aa: CASSIRTGRIPEAFF
cdr3_nt: TGTGCCAGCAGCATAAGGACAGGGCGAATACCCGAAGCTTTCTTT

j_call: TRBJ1-1
v_call: TRBV5-1
d_call: TRBD1
clone_size: .
cdr3_aa: CASSLGVGQGTEAFF
cdr3_nt: TGCGCCAGCAGCTTGGGTGTAGGACAGGGCACTGAAGCTTTCTTT